This T cell receptor (beta chain) was retrieved from a study of shared clonotypes between healthy human individuals. Sequenced by immunoSEQ multiplex PCR; TCRdb stores in-frame clones only, minus some. The sample contains about 680,000 clones, around four fifths of which appear only once. Comment on this clone: Within the sample, other DNA sequences also encode this same CDR3.

This CDR3 region has 14 residues. Germline V gene data show CDR1 as MNHEY and CDR2 as SMNVEV (reference sequence). Trimming at V came to 4 bases and at J to 4 bases, leaving 2 bases not matched to a gene. Sequenced sample: memory CD4+ T cells sorted from blood. This sample's subset: CD45RA-negative fraction. This chain joins TRBV27 and TRBJ2-3; 10 bases map to TRBD1. The clonotype comes from a young woman in good health. The CDR3 DNA follows: TGTGCCAGCAGTTCCGGACAGGGGGCAGATACGCAGTATTTT. Amino acid sequence: CASSSGQGADTQYF.